These T cell receptor beta chains were read from a single sample in a study of T cell responses to AZD1222 COVID-19 vaccine. Here immunoSEQ multiplex PCR was the method, and the copy in TCRdb shows in-frame clones only, minus some. The sample shows under 200,000 clones, approximately 92% of them seen only once. The sample was peripheral blood, taken on day 0 of AZD1222 vaccination. These receptors were obtained from an adult in good health. The CDR3 runs from the conserved cysteine through the conserved F or W. Clone sizes are given selectively: once, few, many, or a class where the clone is expanded.

j_call: TRBJ1-1; v_call: TRBV19; cdr3_length: 13; clone_size: -; cdr3_aa: CASSIAPQTEAFF
j_call: TRBJ1-3; v_call: TRBV7-9; cdr3_length: 14; clone_size: once; cdr3_aa: CASSPGQPGNTIYF
j_call: TRBJ1-2; v_call: TRBV7-2; cdr3_length: 14; clone_size: -; cdr3_aa: CASSLGDLSYGYTF
j_call: TRBJ1-4; v_call: TRBV4-1; cdr3_length: 14; clone_size: -; cdr3_aa: CASSQSTGAEKLFF
j_call: TRBJ1-1; v_call: TRBV28; cdr3_length: 13; clone_size: -; cdr3_aa: CASSRAQNTEAFF
j_call: TRBJ1-2; v_call: TRBV6-5; cdr3_length: 14; clone_size: -; cdr3_aa: CASSSPGAPYGYTF
j_call: TRBJ2-1; v_call: TRBV15; cdr3_length: 17; clone_size: -; cdr3_aa: CATSRGPGESSYNEQFF
j_call: TRBJ2-5; v_call: TRBV10-1; cdr3_length: 15; clone_size: -; cdr3_aa: CASRTDSKGQETQYF
j_call: TRBJ2-2; v_call: TRBV2; cdr3_length: 16; clone_size: -; cdr3_aa: CASSFGLAGNTGELFF
j_call: TRBJ1-1; v_call: TRBV6-6; cdr3_length: 13; clone_size: -; cdr3_aa: CASGRLGDGEAFF